This T cell receptor beta chain was captured by sequencing in a study of shared clonotypes between healthy human individuals (dated by TCRdb to the early 2020s). General notes on the study: Two women and a few men aged 18 to 49 years were included in the cohort. For each donor, CD4 naive and CD4 memory were each run on three plates, CD8 naive on two plates, and CD8 memory on one plate. To estimate repertoire size and how much clonotypes are shared between individuals, the study performed deep sequencing of blood TCR repertoires from roughly five healthy adults. Different laboratories and diverse techniques were used to prepare libraries and sequence TCR repertoires, to increase sequencing depth and limit assay-specific biases. Between about 0.9 and 9 billion PBMCs per donor were obtained by leukapheresis. The study at large found these results: Even with the large sequencing depth, rarefaction of the sorted-subset datasets indicated that sequencing was incomplete. Larger estimated clonotype richness was generally found for naive subsets than for memory subsets. The genetic and exposure-history diversity represented was limited by the small number of donors. Higher generation probabilities were observed for clonotypes shared by all four sorted-subset donors than for non-shared clonotypes. Sampling was limited to blood, and TCR repertoires in tissue likely differ from TCR repertoires in blood. When several donors were compared, the shared fraction of clonotypes was around 5.1% for naive CD4, more than 3% for naive CD8, 2.3% for memory CD4, and less than 0.45% for memory CD8. Pairwise subsampling indicated that sequencing depth was expected to affect the degree of clonotype sharing among donors.

For the CD8 naive samples, CD45RO-negative cells were positively selected for CCR7, yielding a CD45RA+CCR7+ population from which TemRA cells were excluded. The donors were healthy, HIV-negative adults who had no recently reported acute infections or vaccinations. Every donor was a Caucasian adult living in Nashville, Tennessee, USA. Blood was collected by leukapheresis, and PBMCs were isolated by Ficoll-Histopaque density gradient centrifugation and then cryopreserved in liquid nitrogen vapor phase. Analytical flow cytometry was used to check the purity and quantity of every magnetically sorted T cell population. Genomic DNA was isolated from every sorted fraction and measured by UV absorbance on a Nanodrop 2000c. About this clone itself: No antigen is known for it. No much larger clone is present one base from it, and per-base qualities are unavailable.

Trimming takes 1 base from V and 0 bases from J, and the germline ends sit 11 bases apart. CDR1 and CDR2, looked up from the germline V gene, are SGHTA and FQGTGA. The CDR3 starts with the cysteine, ends with the phenylalanine, and has 16 residues. The DNA shown is the 48-base CDR3, in frame from base 1. Using the deep immunoSEQ assay, multiplex PCR amplified TCR CDR3 regions from genomic DNA. Genomic DNA extracted from each cell subset was distributed evenly over all wells of several immunoSEQ 96-well plates, and each plate served as one replicate. For sorted subsets, roughly 200 ng of genomic DNA, equivalent to 25,000 to 35,000 T cell genomes, went into each replicate PCR. Purified libraries were measured with a Qubit 3.0 fluorometer, size-checked on a Bioanalyzer 2100, and measured again with the KAPA Library Quantification kit. Every immunoSEQ 96-well plate was sequenced on a dedicated single-read 150-cycle Illumina NextSeq 550 flow cell. Regarding the original processing steps: Because the immunoSEQ output included only junctional sequences and no quality scores, the filtering could not be the same as the filtering used for full-length reads. Sequences were annotated with PyIR, a Python wrapper for IgBLAST v1.9, and V/J genes and CDR3 were assigned using IMGT germline references. Reads were filtered out if the reads had weak V/J assignments (E-value above 1e-6), no CDR3, stop codons, out-of-frame junctions, or ambiguous translated residues. V3J clonotypes were defined as sequences sharing an identical inferred V gene, J gene, and CDR3 amino acid sequence. Percentage overlap between repertoires was calculated by dividing the number of shared unique clonotypes by the size of the smaller repertoire. RTK rarefaction, the Chao1 estimator, and Recon v2.1 estimates of unobserved clonotypes were used to assess repertoire richness. Generation probabilities were computed with OLGA for all TCRbeta clonotypes obtained by the gDNA method from a few donors. TCRdb provides this immuneACCESS table in a form limited to in-frame rearrangements. Some clones are lacking; in checked studies, under half of them reflect an unresolved V gene, and why the rest are absent is not known. The D gene and trimming were derived from the DNA, and the V and J assignments and clone size from that table. Within this sample are some 1,900,000 clones, with about 94% of them counted one time only. The ten largest make up roughly 1% of the sample.

The sequence came from a man between 18 and 35 years old in good health. Sequenced material: naive CD8+ T cells sorted from blood. The cell subset or site label, read with the paper, signifies: CD45RA+CCR7+. Rearrangement joined TRBV7-3 to TRBJ2-3; a tentative D match to TRBD1 spans 6 bases. The DNA sequence is as follows: TGTGCCAGCAGCTTAATAGGCCAGGGGAGCACAGATACGCAGTATTTT. It is translated as CASSLIGQGSTDTQYF. Reference TRBV7-3 and TRBJ2-3 genes cover what lies past the CDR3, so the full variable domain is GAGVSQTPSNKVTEKGKYVELRCDPISGHTALYWYRQSLGQGPEFLIYFQGTGAADDSGLPNDRFFAVRPEGSVSTLKIQRTERGDSAVYLCASSLIGQGSTDTQYFGPGTRLTVL.